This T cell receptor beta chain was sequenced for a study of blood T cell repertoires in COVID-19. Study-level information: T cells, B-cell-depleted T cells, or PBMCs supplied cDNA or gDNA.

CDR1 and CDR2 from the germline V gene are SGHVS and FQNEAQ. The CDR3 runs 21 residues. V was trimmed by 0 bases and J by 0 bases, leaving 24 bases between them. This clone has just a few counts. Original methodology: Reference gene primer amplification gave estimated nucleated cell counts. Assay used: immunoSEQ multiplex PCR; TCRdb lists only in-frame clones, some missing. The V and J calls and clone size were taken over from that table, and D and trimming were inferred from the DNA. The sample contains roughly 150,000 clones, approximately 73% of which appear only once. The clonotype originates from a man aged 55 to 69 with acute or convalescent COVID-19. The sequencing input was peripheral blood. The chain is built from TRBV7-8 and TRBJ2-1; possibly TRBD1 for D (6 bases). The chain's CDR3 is CASSLAIIQGPEEGSYNEQFF. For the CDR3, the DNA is TGTGCCAGCAGCTTAGCGATTATCCAGGGGCCCGAGGAAGGCTCCTACAATGAGCAGTTCTTC.